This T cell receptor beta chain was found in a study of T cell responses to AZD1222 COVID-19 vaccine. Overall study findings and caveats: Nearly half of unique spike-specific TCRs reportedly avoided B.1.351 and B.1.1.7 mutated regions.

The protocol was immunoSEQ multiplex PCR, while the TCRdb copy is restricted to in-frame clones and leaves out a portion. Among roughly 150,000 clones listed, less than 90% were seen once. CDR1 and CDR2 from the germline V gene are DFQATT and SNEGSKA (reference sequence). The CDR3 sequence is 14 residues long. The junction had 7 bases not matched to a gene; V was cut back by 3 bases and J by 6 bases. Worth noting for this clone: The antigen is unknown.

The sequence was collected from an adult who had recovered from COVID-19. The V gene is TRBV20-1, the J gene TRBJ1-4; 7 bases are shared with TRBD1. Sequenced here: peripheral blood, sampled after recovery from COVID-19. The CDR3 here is CSASDRRGDEKLFF. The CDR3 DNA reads TGCAGTGCTAGTGACCGCAGGGGGGATGAAAAACTGTTTTTT.